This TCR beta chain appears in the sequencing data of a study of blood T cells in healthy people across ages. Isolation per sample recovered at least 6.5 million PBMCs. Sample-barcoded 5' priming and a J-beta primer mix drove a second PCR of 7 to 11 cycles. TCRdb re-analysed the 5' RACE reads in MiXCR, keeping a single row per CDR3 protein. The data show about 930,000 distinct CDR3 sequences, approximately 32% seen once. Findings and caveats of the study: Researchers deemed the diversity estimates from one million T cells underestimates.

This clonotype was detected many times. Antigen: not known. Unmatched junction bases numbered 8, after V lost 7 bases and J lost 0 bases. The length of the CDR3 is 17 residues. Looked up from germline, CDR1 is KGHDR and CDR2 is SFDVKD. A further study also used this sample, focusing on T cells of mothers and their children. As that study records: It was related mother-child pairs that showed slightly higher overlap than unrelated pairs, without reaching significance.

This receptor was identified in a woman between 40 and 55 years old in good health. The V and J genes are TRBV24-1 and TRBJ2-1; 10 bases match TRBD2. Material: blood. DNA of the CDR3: TGTGCCACCAGCCCACTAAGCGGGGGGGGCTCCTACAATGAGCAGTTCTTC. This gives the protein CATSPLSGGGSYNEQFF.